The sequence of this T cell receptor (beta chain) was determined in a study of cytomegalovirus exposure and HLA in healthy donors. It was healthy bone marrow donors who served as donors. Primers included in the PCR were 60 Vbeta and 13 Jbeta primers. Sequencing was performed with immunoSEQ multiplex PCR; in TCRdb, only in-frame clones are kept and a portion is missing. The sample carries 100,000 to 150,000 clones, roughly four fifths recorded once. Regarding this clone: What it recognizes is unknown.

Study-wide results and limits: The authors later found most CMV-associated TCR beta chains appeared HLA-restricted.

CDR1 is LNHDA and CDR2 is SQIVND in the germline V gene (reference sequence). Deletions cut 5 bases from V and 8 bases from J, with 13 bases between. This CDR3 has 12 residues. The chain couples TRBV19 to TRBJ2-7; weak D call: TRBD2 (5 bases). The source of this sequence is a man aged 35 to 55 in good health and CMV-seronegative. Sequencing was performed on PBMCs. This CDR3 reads CASSPTDGKQYF. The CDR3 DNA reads TGTGCCAGTAGTCCTACGGACGGGAAGCAGTACTTC.